The 10 T cell receptor beta chains below were found in one sample sequenced in a study of blood T cell repertoires in COVID-19. Only in-frame clones appear in the TCRdb table, and some are missing; sequencing was by immunoSEQ multiplex PCR. The sample comprises some 240,000 clones, more than 65% of which are singletons, and 1.4% rests with the top ten. Sequencing was performed on peripheral blood. The receptor source for this set is a woman aged 40 to 50 who had recovered from COVID-19.

V usage is TRBV6-5 and J usage is TRBJ1-2; 10 nucleotides match TRBD1. V was clipped by 5 bases and J by 5 bases; unmatched bases: 2. The CDR3 is made up of 13 amino acids. Germline CDR1 is MNHEY and CDR2 is SVGAGI. The CDR3 DNA reads as TGTGCCAGCAGTAGGACAGGGGGGTATGGCTACACCTTC. It codes for CASSRTGGYGYTF.

The CDR3 sequence is CATLPGQSIVNYGYTF. The CDR3 region has the DNA TGTGCCACTCTACCGGGACAGTCAATAGTCAACTATGGCTACACCTTC. The genes are TRBV19 and TRBJ1-2; TRBD1 agrees at 7 bases. This CDR3 comprises 16 residues. Germline values: CDR1 LNHDA, CDR2 SQIVND (reference sequence). V lost 10 bases and J lost 2; bases outside the gene matches: 16. The full variable domain, its missing parts supplied by reference TRBV19 and TRBJ1-2, is DGGITQSPKYLFRKEGQNVTLSCEQNLNHDAMYWYRQDPGQGLRLIYYSQIVNDFQKGDIAEGYSVSREKKESFPLTVTSAQKNPTAFYLCATLPGQSIVNYGYTFGSGTRLTVV.

The rearrangement links TRBV12-5 to TRBJ1-2; TRBD1 might be the D (5 bases). Trimming removed 6 bases from V and 4 bases from J, with 12 bases in between. The CDR3 has 13 residues. The germline CDR1 and CDR2 sequences are LGHNT and FRNRAP. CDR3 bases: TGTGCTAGTGGCCACGGCGGGGCCTATGGCTACACCTTC. Protein sequence: CASGHGGAYGYTF.

V and J are TRBV5-1 and TRBJ1-5, with TRBD1 identical over 10 bases. Germline V CDR1 and CDR2: SGHRS, YFSETQ. The CDR3 extends over 14 amino acids. The V gene end was trimmed by 0 bases and the J gene end by 6 bases; junction bases not matched to a gene: 0. The CDR3 DNA sequence: TGCGCCAGCAGCTTGGGGACAGGGGGTCAGCCCCAGCATTTT. It specifies CASSLGTGGQPQHF.

This clone has only a few counts. The chain couples TRBV5-8 to TRBJ2-2; 7 bases agree with TRBD1. In germline, CDR1 is SGHTS, CDR2 YDEGEE. The CDR3 is made up of 14 amino acids. V was clipped by 4 bases and J by 5 bases; unmatched bases: 5. CDR3 coding DNA: TGTGCCAGCAGCAGGCACAGGGGAACCGGGGAGCTGTTTTTT. This translates into CASSRHRGTGELFF.

This clone is a singleton in its sample. The rearrangement links TRBV5-1 to TRBJ1-5, with TRBD1 matching over 11 bases. This CDR3 spans 15 amino acids. The V gene's germline CDR1 is SGHRS and CDR2 YFSETQ. V was pared by 0 bases and J by 5 bases, with 1 base of the junction left unmatched. CDR3: CASSLGGQGDQPQHF. CDR3 sequence (DNA): TGCGCCAGCAGCTTGGGGGGACAGGGGGATCAGCCCCAGCATTTT. Combining the CDR3 with reference TRBV5-1 and TRBJ1-5 gives the whole variable domain KAGVTQTPRYLIKTRGQQVTLSCSPISGHRSVSWYQQTPGQGLQFLFEYFSETQRNKGNFPGRFSGRQFSNSRSEMNVSTLELGDSALYLCASSLGGQGDQPQHFGDGTRLSIL.

This sequence joins TRBV29-1 and TRBJ2-7; 7 bases align to TRBD1. CDR1 SQVTM and CDR2 ANQGSEA come from the germline V gene. V was pared by 1 base and J by 3 bases, with 6 bases of the junction left unmatched. The CDR3 length is 14 residues. CDR3 protein: CSVEVLGQHYEQYF. In DNA form, the CDR3 reads TGCAGCGTTGAAGTCCTGGGACAGCACTACGAGCAGTACTTC.

The chain couples TRBV6-6 to TRBJ2-3, with 7 bases fitting TRBD1. The CDR3 extends over 14 amino acids. The germline CDR1 and CDR2 sequences are MNHNY and SVGAGI (reference sequence). With 7 bases clipped from V and 1 base from J, the junction kept 5 bases outside the gene matches. CDR3 DNA: TGTGCCAGCATTAGAGACAGGGGCACAGATACGCAGTATTTT. Protein product: CASIRDRGTDTQYF.

This sequence joins TRBV2 and TRBJ2-3; 7 nucleotides agree with TRBD2. Germline V gene lookup returns CDR1 SNHLY and CDR2 FYNNEI. V lost 2 bases to trimming and J lost 2 bases; unmatched junction nucleotides: 4. This CDR3 spans 15 amino acids. CDR3 protein: CASSELAVNTDTQYF. For the CDR3, the DNA is TGTGCCAGCAGTGAACTAGCGGTCAACACAGATACGCAGTATTTT.

This clone was seen a single time. The chain recombines TRBV15 with TRBJ2-1; TRBD2 matches at 12 bases. CDR3 length: 15 amino acids. The V segment lost 5 bases and the J segment 9 bases; nucleotides outside the gene matches: 8. From germline, CDR1 is LNHNV and CDR2 YYDKDF (reference sequence). The CDR3 DNA follows: TGTGCCACCAGCCCCCGACTAGCGGGGGCCCCTGAGCAGTTCTTC. Translating gives CATSPRLAGAPEQFF.